This T cell receptor (beta chain) is drawn from a study of blood T cell repertoires in COVID-19. At the level of the study: The United States, Italy and Spain supplied acute and convalescent COVID-19 samples. Sample material is recorded as cDNA or gDNA derived from T cells, B-cell-depleted T cells, or PBMCs.

Germline V gives CDR1 MNHEY, CDR2 SMNVEV (reference sequence). With 3 bases removed from V and 4 bases from J, the gap between germline ends came to 10 bases. The CDR3 contains 14 residues. Original handling: Researchers report that nucleated cell counts were estimated from reference gene primer amplification. TCRdb's table, derived via immunoSEQ multiplex PCR, lists solely in-frame clones and lacks some. V and J calls plus clone size are reproduced from that table; the DNA served to infer D and trimming. Among tens of thousands of clones listed, approximately 80% were seen once. This clone showed up just once.

Sample: peripheral blood. This sequence was found in a man between 60 and 70 years old with active or convalescent COVID-19. The chain is built from TRBV27 and TRBJ1-5; unclear D gene. The CDR3 bases are TGTGCCAGCAGTTTCACAGCTACAAATCAGCCCCAGCATTTT. It specifies CASSFTATNQPQHF.